This T cell receptor (beta chain) is from a study of CXCR3-negative and CXCR3-positive naive CD8 T cells. Study-wide background: Sequencing gave 120 million to 150 million TRB reads overall, about 1.5 +/- 0.3 million per library.

Study-wide results and limits: With surface CD5 comparable between naive subsets, TCR strength was estimated using properties derived from the TRB CDR3. TRB CDR3s of CXCR3-positive naive cells were more hydrophobic than those of CXCR3-negative naive cells. CXCR3 levels fell partly with cryopreservation; most assays relied on fresh PBMCs.

Of note for this clonotype: Its target is not known.

This CDR3 is 15 amino acids long. Germline V gene data show CDR1 as LGHDT and CDR2 as YNNKEL (reference sequence). UMI-labeled TRB cDNA libraries were prepared by 5' RACE. TCRdb reprocessed the 5' RACE reads; each CDR3 protein has one entry and no DNA is given. Its listing shows 80,000 to 100,000 distinct CDR3 sequences. The rearrangement uses TRBV3-1 and TRBJ1-2; absent DNA, TCRdb's TRBD1 call cannot be checked. What was sequenced was naive CXCR3+ CD8+ T cells from blood. Subset described: CD45RO-CCR7+CD27+CD95- naive CD8+ T cells expressing CXCR3 (TNR3+). This TCR was recovered from a human donor in good health. Some clones in this sample may be carry-over from other donors' samples. CDR3 region: CASSQDGQLTAGYTF.